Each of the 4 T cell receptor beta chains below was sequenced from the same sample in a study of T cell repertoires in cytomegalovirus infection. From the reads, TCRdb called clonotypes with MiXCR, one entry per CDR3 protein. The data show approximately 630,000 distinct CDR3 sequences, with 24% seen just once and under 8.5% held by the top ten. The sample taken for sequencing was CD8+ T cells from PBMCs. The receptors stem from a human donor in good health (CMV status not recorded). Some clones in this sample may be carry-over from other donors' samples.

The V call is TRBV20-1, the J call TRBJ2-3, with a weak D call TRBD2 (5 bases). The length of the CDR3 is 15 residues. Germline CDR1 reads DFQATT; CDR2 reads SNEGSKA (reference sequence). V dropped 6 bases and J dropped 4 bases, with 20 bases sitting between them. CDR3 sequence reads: CSADHLGVGPDTQYF. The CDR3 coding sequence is TGCAGTGCGGACCACCTGGGAGTCGGTCCAGATACGCAGTATTTT.

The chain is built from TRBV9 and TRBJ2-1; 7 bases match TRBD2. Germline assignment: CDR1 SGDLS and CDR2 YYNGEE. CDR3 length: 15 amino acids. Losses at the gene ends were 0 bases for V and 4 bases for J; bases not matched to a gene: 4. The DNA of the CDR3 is TGTGCCAGCAGCGTAGCACTAGCGACATACAATGAGCAGTTCTTC. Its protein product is CASSVALATYNEQFF.

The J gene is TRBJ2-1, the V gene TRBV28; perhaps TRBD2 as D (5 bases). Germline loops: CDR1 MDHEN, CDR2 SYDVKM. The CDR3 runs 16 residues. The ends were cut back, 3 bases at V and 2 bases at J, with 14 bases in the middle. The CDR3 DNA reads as TGTGCCAGCAGTTTTCTCTCCGGGGTCGCCTACAATGAGCAGTTCTTC. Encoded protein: CASSFLSGVAYNEQFF.

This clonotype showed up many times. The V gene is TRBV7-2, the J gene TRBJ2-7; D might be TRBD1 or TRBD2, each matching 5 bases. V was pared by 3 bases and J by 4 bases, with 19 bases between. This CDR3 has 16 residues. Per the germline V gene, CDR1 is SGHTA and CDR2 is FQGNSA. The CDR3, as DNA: TGTGCCAGCAGCTTTCCCCTTGGCAGGGACGAGTACGAGCAGTACTTC. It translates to CASSFPLGRDEYEQYF.